This entry features one TCR beta chain sequence. Its matching antigen is unknown. CDR3 length equals 12 residues. Trimming removed 8 bases at V and 7 bases at J, with 12 bases between. Germline V lookup: CDR1 MDHEN, CDR2 SYDVKM. This entry comes from a study of cytomegalovirus exposure and HLA in healthy donors. Notes on the study in general: Later on, a genetic analysis was performed. It linked a missense variant in DCLRE1C with V- and J-gene trimming of TCR beta.

13 Jbeta primers and 60 Vbeta primers were used for the PCR. The protocol was immunoSEQ multiplex PCR, while the TCRdb copy is restricted to in-frame clones and leaves out a portion. The profile shows about 120,000 clones, approximately 15% of them singletons. The sequenced material came from PBMCs. This sequence joins TRBV28 and TRBJ1-5; tentative D call: TRBD1 (5 bases). The receptor's source is a woman under 30 in good health and CMV-seronegative. The CDR3 is CASPTGNQPQHF. The CDR3 DNA reads as TGTGCCAGCCCCACAGGTAACCAGCCCCAGCATTTT.